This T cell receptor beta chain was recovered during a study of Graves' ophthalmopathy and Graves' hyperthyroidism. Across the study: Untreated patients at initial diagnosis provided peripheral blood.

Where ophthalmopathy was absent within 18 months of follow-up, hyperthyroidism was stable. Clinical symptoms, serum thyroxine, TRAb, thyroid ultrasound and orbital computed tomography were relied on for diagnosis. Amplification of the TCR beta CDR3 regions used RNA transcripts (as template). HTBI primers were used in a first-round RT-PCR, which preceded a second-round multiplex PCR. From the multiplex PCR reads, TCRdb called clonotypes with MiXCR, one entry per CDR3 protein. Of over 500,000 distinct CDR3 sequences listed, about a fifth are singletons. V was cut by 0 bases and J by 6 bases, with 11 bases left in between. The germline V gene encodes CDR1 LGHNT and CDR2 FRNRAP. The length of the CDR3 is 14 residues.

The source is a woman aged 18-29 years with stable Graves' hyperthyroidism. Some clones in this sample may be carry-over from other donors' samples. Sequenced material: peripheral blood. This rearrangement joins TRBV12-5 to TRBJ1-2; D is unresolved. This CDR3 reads CASGLVRQENGYTF. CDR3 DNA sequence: TGTGCTAGTGGTTTGGTACGTCAGGAGAATGGCTACACCTTC.